Presented here are 12 T cell receptor beta chains from one specimen sequenced in a study of shared clonotypes between healthy human individuals. TCRdb's table, derived via immunoSEQ multiplex PCR, lists solely in-frame clones and lacks some. The sample yields 1,500,000 or so clones, around 98.5% seen once. Sequenced input: naive CD4+ T cells sorted from blood. Indicated subset: CD45RA+ positively selected. These receptors were collected from a man aged 30-40 years in good health.

The chain recombines TRBV5-4 with TRBJ2-7; 12 bases are shared with TRBD2. CDR3 length: 18 amino acids. V lost 6 bases and J lost 0; bases outside the gene matches: 13. Germline loops: CDR1 SGHNT, CDR2 YYREEE (reference sequence). CDR3 in amino acids: CASTKGGLAGRSSYEQYF. In nucleotides, the CDR3 is TGTGCCAGCACCAAAGGTGGACTAGCGGGACGGAGCTCCTACGAGCAGTACTTC.

The CDR3 loop is CASSGPVDNYEQYF. CDR3 in DNA: TGCGCCAGCAGTGGGCCAGTCGACAACTACGAGCAGTACTTC. This sequence joins TRBV10-2 and TRBJ2-7; D is unresolved. V was clipped by 4 bases and J by 3 bases, with 13 bases between them. The CDR3 has 14 residues. CDR1 and CDR2 from the germline V gene are WSHSY and SAAADI.

CDR3 bases: TGTGCCAGCGGCACTATACTAGCGGGTTCTAAAGAGACCCAGTACTTC. Its translation is CASGTILAGSKETQYF. This rearrangement joins TRBV2 to TRBJ2-5; 9 bases map to TRBD2. CDR1 and CDR2 from the germline V gene are SNHLY and FYNNEI. V was clipped by 8 bases and J by 3 bases; unmatched bases: 13. The length of the CDR3 is 16 residues.

The chain combines TRBV19 with TRBJ2-7; 8 bases are a match to TRBD2. The germline gives CDR1 LNHDA, CDR2 SQIVND (reference sequence). The CDR3 has 13 residues. The CDR3 coding sequence is TGTGCGACCCACAGCGGGAGTCCGGGAGAGCAGTACTTC. It encodes CATHSGSPGEQYF.

The chain has TRBV6-5 and TRBJ1-5; TRBD1 agrees at 9 bases. Trimming removed 11 bases from V and 5 bases from J; junction bases left unmatched: 7. Per the germline V gene, CDR1 is MNHEY and CDR2 is SVGAGI. CDR3 size: 13 residues. The CDR3, as DNA: TGTGCCGCTGGGACAGGGAGAGATCAGCCCCAGCATTTT. This translates into CAAGTGRDQPQHF.

The chain combines TRBV28 with TRBJ1-2; no reliable D call. Trimming took 3 bases from V and 8 from J, leaving 13 bases between them. CDR1 and CDR2 from the germline V gene are MDHEN and SYDVKM. The length of the CDR3 is 13 residues. Here the CDR3 reads CASSFGPLRGYTF. CDR3 nucleotides: TGTGCCAGCAGTTTCGGACCGCTGAGGGGCTACACCTTC.

The V and J genes are TRBV7-9 and TRBJ1-1; D is uncertain. CDR1 is SEHNR, CDR2 FQNEAQ, per germline (reference sequence). V lost 0 bases and J lost 0, with 8 bases in between. This CDR3 region has 15 residues. This chain's CDR3 is CASSLARSMNTEAFF. The DNA for the CDR3 is TGTGCCAGCAGCTTAGCTAGGTCCATGAACACTGAAGCTTTCTTT.

Here the CDR3 reads CASSTVAAGGSGYADTQYF. CDR3 nucleotide sequence: TGTGCCAGCAGCACCGTAGCAGCGGGAGGGAGTGGATACGCAGATACGCAGTATTTT. V is TRBV7-6 and J is TRBJ2-3, with TRBD2 identical over 10 bases. Trimming at V came to 5 bases and at J to 4 bases, leaving 18 bases not matched to a gene. CDR1 and CDR2 (germline): SGHVS, FNYEAQ. The CDR3 loop spans 19 amino acids. The full variable domain, its missing parts supplied by reference TRBV7-6 and TRBJ2-3, is GAGVSQSPRYKVTKRGQDVALRCDPISGHVSLYWYRQALGQGPEFLTYFNYEAQQDKSGLPNDRFSAERPEGSISTLTIQRTEQRDSAMYRCASSTVAAGGSGYADTQYFGPGTRLTVL.

The chain is built from TRBV6-5 and TRBJ2-7, with D maybe TRBD2 (5 bases). This CDR3 has 14 amino acids. Germline assignment: CDR1 MNHEY and CDR2 SVGAGI. Trimming took 5 bases from V and 2 from J, leaving 13 bases between them. CDR3 sequence (DNA): TGTGCCAGCAGTGGCGGGTCGATCCCCTACGAGCAGTACTTC. The encoded protein is CASSGGSIPYEQYF.

J is TRBJ1-2 and V is TRBV29-1; D not certain. Trimming cost V 1 base and J 8 bases, with 8 bases left between them. In germline, CDR1 is SQVTM, CDR2 ANQGSEA. The CDR3 is 11 amino acids. For the CDR3, the DNA is TGCAGCGTTGAAGCCCACACGGGCTACACCTTC. It codes for CSVEAHTGYTF.

The chain recombines TRBV7-2 with TRBJ2-1, with TRBD2 matching 11 bases. In germline, CDR1 is SGHTA, CDR2 FQGNSA. The CDR3 runs to 18 residues. The V gene end was trimmed by 5 bases and the J gene end by 0 bases; junction bases not matched to a gene: 9. CDR3 sequence reads: CASSIRTSGSSSYNEQFF. The CDR3 DNA sequence: TGTGCCAGCAGCATCCGGACTAGCGGGTCTAGCTCCTACAATGAGCAGTTCTTC.

V usage is TRBV11-2 and J usage is TRBJ2-7; tentatively, D is TRBD2 (6 bases). Germline loops: CDR1 SGHAT, CDR2 FQNNGV. The V and J ends lost 5 bases and 0 bases respectively, with 11 bases between them. This CDR3 contains 14 residues. The chain's CDR3 is CASSGGTASYEQYF. Written as DNA, the CDR3 is TGTGCCAGCAGCGGCGGGACGGCCTCCTACGAGCAGTACTTC.